This T cell receptor (beta chain) was sequenced during a study of OX40 agonist ivuxolimab in advanced cancers. For this clone: The antigen is undetermined.

Study conclusions and caveats: At doses 0.1 to 3.0 mg/kg, CD4+ and CD8+ clones expanded. The mean number of expanded clones was higher in CD8+ T cells than in CD4+. Certain nonresponders likewise exhibited a low normalized T-cell clonal expansion.

Trimming pared 6 bases from V and 5 bases from J, leaving 6 bases between. The CDR3 sequence is 11 residues long. Germline V gene sequence: CDR1 SGHTA, CDR2 FQGNSA. Baseline was the first blood sampling point, followed by cycle 4 day 1 and cycle 7 day 1. Data came from immunoSEQ multiplex PCR; TCRdb stores just in-frame clones and leaves some out. The sample includes under 150,000 clones, roughly 91% seen only once; the top ten take 1%. The V call is TRBV7-2, the J call TRBJ2-3; no reliable D call. This clonotype was obtained from an adult with an advanced solid tumor such as melanoma, head and neck, liver or kidney cancer. This specimen consisted of CD4+ or CD8+ T cells sorted from blood, obtained in a trial of the OX40 agonist ivuxolimab. CDR3 amino acids: CASSRRDTQYF. The CDR3 nucleotides are TGTGCCAGCAGTCGGAGAGATACGCAGTATTTT.